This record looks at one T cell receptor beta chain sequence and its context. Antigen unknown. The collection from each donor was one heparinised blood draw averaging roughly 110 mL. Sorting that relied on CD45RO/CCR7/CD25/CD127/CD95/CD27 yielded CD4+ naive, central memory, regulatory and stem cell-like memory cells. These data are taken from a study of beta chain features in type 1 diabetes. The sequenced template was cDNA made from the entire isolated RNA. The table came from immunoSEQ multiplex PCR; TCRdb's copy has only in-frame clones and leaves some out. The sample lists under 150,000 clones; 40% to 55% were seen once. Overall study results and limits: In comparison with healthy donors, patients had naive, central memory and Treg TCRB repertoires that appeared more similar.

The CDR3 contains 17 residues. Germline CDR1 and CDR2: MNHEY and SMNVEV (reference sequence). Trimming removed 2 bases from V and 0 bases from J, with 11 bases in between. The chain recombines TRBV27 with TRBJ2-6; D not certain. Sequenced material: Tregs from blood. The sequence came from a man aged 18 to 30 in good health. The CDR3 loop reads CASSLTQARSGANVLTF. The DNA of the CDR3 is TGTGCCAGCAGTTTAACCCAGGCACGCTCTGGGGCCAACGTCCTGACTTTC. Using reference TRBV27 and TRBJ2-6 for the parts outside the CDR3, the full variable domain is EAQVTQNPRYLITVTGKKLTVTCSQNMNHEYMSWYRQDPGLGLRQIYYSMNVEVTDKGDVPEGYKVSRKEKRNFPLILESPSPNQTSLYFCASSLTQARSGANVLTFGAGSRLTVL.